The clone carrying this T cell receptor beta chain was seen a few times. The CDR3 covers 16 residues. This sample stems from a study of T-cell reconstitution after alpha-beta-depleted transplantation in children. Library preparation (for TCRbeta) was performed with unique molecular identifiers. TCRdb ran MiXCR on the PCR reads and lists one entry per CDR3 protein. This table holds a few hundred thousand distinct CDR3 sequences, 11% found once. The chain employs TRBV21-1 and TRBJ1-6. TRBV21-1 is a listed pseudogene. The origin of this receptor is a human donor who donated a stem cell graft to a child with acute myeloid leukemia. The sequencing used PBMCs from the stem cell graft donor, collected from the stem cell graft. The CDR3 DNA reads as TGTGCCAGCAGCTTAAAGGTAGTAGGCAATAATTCACCCCTCCACTTT. Amino acids: CASSLKVVGNNSPLHF.